This T cell receptor (beta chain) was captured by sequencing in a study of T cell responses to AZD1222 COVID-19 vaccine. V was cut by 5 bases and J by 3 bases, with 13 bases left in between. The CDR3 has 15 residues. The germline gives CDR1 SEHNR, CDR2 FQNEAQ (reference sequence). Method: immunoSEQ multiplex PCR; TCRdb's copy keeps in-frame clones and lacks some. In the table there are some 80,000 clones, roughly 88% of which are singletons. The V call is TRBV7-9, the J call TRBJ1-4; no reliable D call. The clonotype originates from an adult in good health. The sequenced sample was peripheral blood, obtained on day 0 of MenACWY control vaccination. CDR3: CASSRTRTPNEKLFF. In nucleotides, the CDR3 is TGTGCCAGCAGCCGCACCAGGACCCCTAATGAAAAACTGTTTTTT.